A single sample is the source of the 5 T cell receptor beta chains below, sequenced in a study of regulatory T cells in long-lasting Graves disease. Described time point: newly diagnosed GD, antithyroid drugs for less than 3 months. PBMC-derived RNA was used for the TCR library. Building the TCR beta libraries relied on iRepertoire HTBI primers, and CDR3 regions underwent Arm-PCR. TCRdb processed the multiplex PCR reads anew with MiXCR; each CDR3 protein has one entry. Found here are under 700,000 distinct CDR3 sequences, roughly 16% of them singletons; the top ten hold 20% to 30%. The sample was also linked to a second study, of T cells in Graves' hyperthyroidism and ophthalmopathy.

The starting material was peripheral blood mononuclear cells (PBMCs), obtained at new diagnosis, from a patient treated with antithyroid drugs. The receptor source for this set is a woman aged 35-65 years with Graves disease.

Remarks on this clonotype: One base away lies a much larger clone, so this may be a sequencing read error. The chain links TRBV7-8 to TRBJ2-1; D is perhaps TRBD1 (7 bases). In germline, CDR1 is SGHVS, CDR2 FQNEAQ. The CDR3 extends over 16 amino acids. CDR3 nucleotides: TGTGCCGGCAGCTTATCAGGGGGGCAACTCTACAATGAGCAGTTCTTC. Its translation: CAGSLSGGQLYNEQFF.

This clonotype was picked up many times. V gene TRBV12-3 or TRBV12-4 combines with J gene TRBJ1-4; D possibly corresponds to TRBD1 (6 bases). Trimming pared 8 bases from V and 2 bases from J, leaving 24 bases between. The CDR3 consists of 18 residues. The CDR3 spells CASSSWLKRGETNEKLFF. CDR3 nucleotides: TGTGCCAGCTCCTCTTGGCTTAAAAGGGGGGAGACTAATGAAAAACTGTTTTTT.

This clonotype was recorded many times. The gene calls are TRBV20-1 and TRBJ1-2, with D maybe TRBD1 (6 bases). Between the trimmed V and J ends, which lost 3 bases and 5 bases, there was a span of 10 bases. This CDR3 comprises 12 residues. Germline CDR1 reads DFQATT; CDR2 reads SNEGSKA (reference sequence). The CDR3 reads CSASLGGYGYTF. The CDR3 DNA reads TGCAGTGCTAGTTTAGGGGGGTATGGCTACACCTTC.

In its sample, this clonotype was seen a few times. The CDR3 loop reads CASSARDGAKNIQYF. In nucleotides, the CDR3 is TGTGCCAGCAGCGCCCGGGACGGTGCCAAAAACATTCAGTACTTC. This chain joins TRBV7-3 and TRBJ2-4; the D call may be TRBD1 or TRBD2 (5 bases each). V was pared by 5 bases and J by 1 base, with 12 bases between. Looked up from germline, CDR1 is SGHTA and CDR2 is FQGTGA. The CDR3 runs 15 residues.

This clonotype has just a few counts. J is TRBJ2-1 and V is TRBV6-1; D remains unclear. Trimming pared 3 bases from V and 8 bases from J, leaving 8 bases between. The CDR3 covers 12 residues. Germline CDR1 and CDR2: MNHNS and SASEGT. The CDR3 nucleotides are TGTGCCAGCAGTGAGTGGTGGGATGAGCAGTTCTTC. Its protein product is CASSEWWDEQFF.